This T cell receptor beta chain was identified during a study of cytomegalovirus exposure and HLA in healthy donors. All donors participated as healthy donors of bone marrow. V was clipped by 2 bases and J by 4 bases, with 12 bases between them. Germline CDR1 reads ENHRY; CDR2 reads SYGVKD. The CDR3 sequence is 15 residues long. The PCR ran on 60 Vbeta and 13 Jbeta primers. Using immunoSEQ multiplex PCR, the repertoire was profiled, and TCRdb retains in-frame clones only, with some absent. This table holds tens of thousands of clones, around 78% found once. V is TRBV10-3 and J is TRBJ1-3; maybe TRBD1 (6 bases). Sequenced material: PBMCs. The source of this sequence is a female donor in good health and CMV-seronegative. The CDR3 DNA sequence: TGTGCCATCAGTGAGAAAGGGGGAACGGGAAACACCATATATTTT. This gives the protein CAISEKGGTGNTIYF.